The sequence of this T cell receptor (beta chain) was determined in a study of T cells in localized non-small cell lung cancer. Only in-frame clones appear in the TCRdb table, and some are missing; sequencing was by immunoSEQ multiplex PCR. The table includes 17,000 or so clones, approximately 90% detected once. This CDR3 contains 12 residues. Germline V gene data show CDR1 as MNHNS and CDR2 as SASEGT. V lost 6 bases, J lost 2 bases, and 8 bases lay in between. This clonotype was sampled from a male donor aged 60 or over with stage II squamous cell lung carcinoma. The V gene is TRBV6-1, the J gene TRBJ2-7; D perhaps matches TRBD1 (5 bases). This specimen was peripheral blood, taken before any cancer treatment. CDR3 amino acids: CASRDTTYEQYF. The CDR3 nucleotides read TGTGCCAGCAGGGACACGACCTACGAGCAGTACTTC.